What follows are 24 T cell receptor beta chains derived from one specimen sequenced in a study of shared clonotypes between healthy human individuals. Produced via immunoSEQ multiplex PCR; TCRdb's table is partial and in-frame only. This table holds fewer than 1 million clones, 95% to 97% found once. Cells designated naive CD8 were CD45RO-negative and were positively selected for CCR7, with terminally differentiated effector memory CD45RA+ cells excluded. The sequencing input was naive CD8+ T cells sorted from blood. Receptors originate from a man aged 25 to 40 in good health.

This clone came up once. J is TRBJ1-5 and V is TRBV7-2; D might be TRBD1 (5 bases). Germline CDR1 and CDR2: SGHTA and FQGNSA. The CDR3 length is 15 residues. Between the trimmed V and J ends, which lost 1 base and 4 bases, there was a span of 11 bases. The CDR3 DNA follows: TGTGCCAGCAGCTTAGTTTCGGGGGGGAATCAGCCCCAGCATTTT. This codes for CASSLVSGGNQPQHF. The whole variable domain, remainder taken from reference TRBV7-2 and TRBJ1-5, is GAGVSQSPSNKVTEKGKDVELRCDPISGHTALYWYRQSLGQGLEFLIYFQGNSAPDKSGLPSDRFSAERTGGSVSTLTIQRTQQEDSAVYLCASSLVSGGNQPQHFGDGTRLSIL.

The chain uses TRBV5-1 and TRBJ2-1, with 10 bases lining up with TRBD2. V trimming: 4 bases; J trimming: 14 bases; junction bases outside the gene matches: 18. Germline V gene lookup returns CDR1 SGHRS and CDR2 YFSETQ. CDR3 length: 16 residues. CDR3 sequence: CASSLDGASGRAEEFF. DNA for the CDR3: TGCGCCAGCAGCCTTGACGGGGCTAGCGGGAGAGCGGAGGAGTTCTTC.

This chain joins TRBV7-9 and TRBJ1-2; possible D gene TRBD1, 5 bases. In germline, CDR1 is SEHNR, CDR2 FQNEAQ (reference sequence). V gave up 0 bases and J gave up 0 bases, with 17 bases separating them. The CDR3 contains 18 residues. The CDR3 region is CASSLAPVGDGTNYGYTF. The CDR3, as DNA: TGTGCCAGCAGCTTAGCGCCGGTCGGGGACGGCACTAACTATGGCTACACCTTC.

Turning to this clone: Distinct nucleotide sequences in the sample also encode this CDR3. The genes are TRBV9 and TRBJ2-7; no clear D. The CDR3 is 13 residues long. Trimming left V 0 bases short and J 2 bases short, with 6 bases between. Germline CDR1 and CDR2: SGDLS and YYNGEE. CDR3 sequence (DNA): TGTGCCAGCAGCGTAGGGACCGCCTACGAGCAGTACTTC. Translating gives CASSVGTAYEQYF. Full variable domain (remainder filled in from reference TRBV9 and TRBJ2-7): DSGVTQTPKHLITATGQRVTLRCSPRSGDLSVYWYQQSLDQGLQFLIQYYNGEERAKGNILERFSAQQFPDLHSELNLSSLELGDSALYFCASSVGTAYEQYFGPGTRLTVT.

The chain couples TRBV25-1 to TRBJ2-1; TRBD1 agrees at 7 bases. V dropped 8 bases and J dropped 8; count of bases not matched to a gene: 12. The germline CDR1 and CDR2 sequences are MGHDK and SYGVNS. There are 14 residues in the CDR3. The CDR3 is CASSGTQGYYEQFF. The DNA of the CDR3 is TGTGCCAGCTCGGGTACACAGGGGTACTATGAGCAGTTCTTC. The complete variable domain, with remaining parts taken from reference TRBV25-1 and TRBJ2-1, reads EADIYQTPRYLVIGTGKKITLECSQTMGHDKMYWYQQDPGMELHLIHYSYGVNSTEKGDLSSESTVSRIRTEHFPLTLESARPSHTSQYLCASSGTQGYYEQFFGPGTRLTVL.

V is TRBV7-6 and J is TRBJ1-1, with a possible D match to TRBD1 (5 bases). Trimming pared 2 bases from V and 3 bases from J, leaving 13 bases between. Germline-derived CDR1 and CDR2 are SGHVS and FNYEAQ. This CDR3 comprises 15 residues. DNA for the CDR3: TGTGCCAGCAGCTTACAGGGTTTGGGGGACACTGAAGCTTTCTTT. Its protein is CASSLQGLGDTEAFF.

The chain carries TRBV13 and TRBJ2-7; 7 nucleotides line up with TRBD2. The J segment lost 4 bases and the V segment lost 3 bases, leaving 12 bases of the junction unmatched. This CDR3 has 16 residues. Germline assignment: CDR1 PRHDT and CDR2 FYEKMQ (reference sequence). The CDR3 DNA reads as TGTGCCAGCAGCTTCCCCAGCGGGACCCGTTCTTACGAGCAGTACTTC. Translating gives CASSFPSGTRSYEQYF.

The chain recombines TRBV7-9 with TRBJ2-2; 13 bases are a match to TRBD2. The germline V gene encodes CDR1 SEHNR and CDR2 FQNEAQ (reference sequence). The J segment lost 6 bases and the V segment lost 5 bases, leaving 9 bases of the junction unmatched. The CDR3 is 17 residues long. CDR3 in DNA: TGTGCCAGCAGCCCCCGGACTAGCGGGAGATTTGCCGGGGAGCTGTTTTTT. Translated: CASSPRTSGRFAGELFF.

This clone was seen only once. The rearrangement links TRBV7-9 to TRBJ2-3; unclear D gene. The CDR3 is made up of 15 amino acids. Looked up from germline, CDR1 is SEHNR and CDR2 is FQNEAQ (reference sequence). Deletions cut 5 bases from V and 4 bases from J, with 16 bases between. As DNA, the CDR3 is TGTGCCAGCAGCAGTCCCCGAATTGGGTCAGATACGCAGTATTTT. Amino acids: CASSSPRIGSDTQYF.

This clone was observed a single time. V usage is TRBV2 and J usage is TRBJ2-1, with 10 nucleotides matching TRBD1. The J segment lost 7 bases and the V segment lost 6 bases, leaving 12 bases of the junction unmatched. CDR1 and CDR2 from the germline V gene are SNHLY and FYNNEI. This CDR3 has 16 residues. The CDR3 DNA reads TGTGCCAGCAGGAAATTCGGGACAGGGGTCTTAAATGAGCAGTTCTTC. Translating it yields CASRKFGTGVLNEQFF.

The chain joins TRBV27 to TRBJ1-3; TRBD1 aligns across 7 bases. V lost 5 bases to trimming and J lost 4 bases; unmatched junction nucleotides: 8. This CDR3 has 15 amino acids. Germline-derived CDR1 and CDR2 are MNHEY and SMNVEV (reference sequence). The CDR3 coding sequence is TGTGCCAGCAGTCCAACAGGGGCTTTGGGAAACACCATATATTTT. Amino acid sequence: CASSPTGALGNTIYF.

Regarding this clone: Other nucleotide sequences in the sample specify the same CDR3. CDR3 DNA: TGTGCCAGCAGTTTCTCTGGCTACGAGCAGTACTTC. It translates to CASSFSGYEQYF. V and J are TRBV27 and TRBJ2-7; D gene unclear. Germline V gene sequence: CDR1 MNHEY, CDR2 SMNVEV (reference sequence). The CDR3 consists of 12 residues. V was cut by 3 bases and J by 3 bases, with 6 bases left in between.

J is TRBJ2-2 and V is TRBV6-5; the D gene is possibly TRBD1 (5 bases). Germline CDR1 MNHEY, CDR2 SVGAGI. The CDR3 loop spans 15 amino acids. Trimming removed 1 base at V and 4 bases at J, with 10 bases between. In nucleotides, the CDR3 is TGTGCCAGCAGTTACTATGGTAGGGGCACCGGGGAGCTGTTTTTT. Encoded protein: CASSYYGRGTGELFF.

The rearrangement joins TRBV6-5 to TRBJ1-1; 7 bases agree with TRBD1. The trim removed 4 bases at V and 5 bases at J, leaving 4 bases unmatched. The CDR3 runs to 13 residues. From germline, CDR1 is MNHEY and CDR2 SVGAGI. CDR3 protein: CASSLPGGTEAFF. The CDR3 region has the DNA TGTGCCAGCAGTTTACCAGGGGGGACTGAAGCTTTCTTT.

This clone was seen a handful of times. The chain recombines TRBV11-2 with TRBJ2-3, with TRBD2 identical over 13 bases. The CDR3 sequence is 13 residues long. The V segment lost 4 bases and the J segment 14 bases; nucleotides outside the gene matches: 6. Germline V gene data show CDR1 as SGHAT and CDR2 as FQNNGV. CDR3 in DNA: TGTGCCAGCAGCTCAGGGACTAGCGGGAAAGTGTATTTT. Encoded protein: CASSSGTSGKVYF.

CDR3 loop: CASSEIRRRWGETQYF. CDR3 DNA sequence: TGTGCCAGCAGTGAGATTAGACGAAGGTGGGGAGAGACCCAGTACTTC. The chain links TRBV6-1 to TRBJ2-5; no clear D. This CDR3 is 16 amino acids long. Per the germline V gene, CDR1 is MNHNS and CDR2 is SASEGT. The germline V and J ends were trimmed by 3 bases and 4 bases, with 18 bases remaining between them.

The chain has TRBV27 and TRBJ2-2; TRBD2 matches at 7 bases. The CDR3 has 14 residues. Germline V gene sequence: CDR1 MNHEY, CDR2 SMNVEV (reference sequence). The V segment lost 5 bases and the J segment 1 base; nucleotides outside the gene matches: 1. The CDR3 DNA follows: TGTGCCAGCAGTGCGGGGGTGAACACCGGGGAGCTGTTTTTT. This encodes CASSAGVNTGELFF.

This clone was seen a single time. The rearrangement uses TRBV4-1 and TRBJ2-7; 9 bases map to TRBD1. The CDR3 runs to 16 residues. Germline lookup yields CDR1 MGHRA and CDR2 YSYEKL. Losses at the gene ends were 0 bases for V and 4 bases for J; bases not matched to a gene: 7. CDR3 sequence reads: CASSQEGTGILYEQYF. In DNA, the CDR3 is TGCGCCAGCAGCCAAGAGGGGACAGGGATCCTTTACGAGCAGTACTTC.

The chain joins TRBV7-8 to TRBJ2-7, with a possible D match to TRBD2 (5 bases). This CDR3 is 16 amino acids long. Germline V lookup: CDR1 SGHVS, CDR2 FQNEAQ. V was trimmed by 5 bases and J by 3 bases, leaving 20 bases between them. CDR3 amino acids: CASSPTPNAGIYEQYF. CDR3 sequence (DNA): TGTGCCAGCAGCCCGACCCCTAACGCCGGGATCTACGAGCAGTACTTC.

The chain employs TRBV7-6 and TRBJ2-7; D tentatively reads TRBD1 or TRBD2 (5 bases each). Germline V lookup: CDR1 SGHVS, CDR2 FNYEAQ. V was cut by 5 bases and J by 4 bases, with 12 bases left in between. The CDR3 totals 13 residues. The CDR3 is CASSPGAFYEQYF. In DNA form, the CDR3 reads TGTGCCAGCAGCCCCGGGGCATTTTACGAGCAGTACTTC.

The chain combines TRBV2 with TRBJ2-1; 8 nucleotides align to TRBD1. Per germline, CDR1 SNHLY and CDR2 FYNNEI. With V trimmed by 7 bases and J by 6 bases, 17 bases remained unmatched. The CDR3 totals 17 residues. The CDR3 coding sequence is TGTGCCAGCACCTTCCCCCTGCACAGGGGGTCGATCAATGAGCAGTTCTTC. It is translated as CASTFPLHRGSINEQFF.

The CDR3 DNA reads as TGTGCCAGCAGCCCGGCAGGGGGCACCTACAATGAGCAGTTCTTC. Protein sequence: CASSPAGGTYNEQFF. The chain is built from TRBV7-6 and TRBJ2-1; 8 bases are shared with TRBD1. Germline trimming cut 5 bases from V and 2 bases from J; bases unmatched to any gene: 5. Germline V lookup: CDR1 SGHVS, CDR2 FNYEAQ. The CDR3 has 15 amino acids.

The chain recombines TRBV18 with TRBJ1-1; 10 bases align to TRBD1. Germline CDR1 KGHSH, CDR2 LQKENI. V lost 3 bases to trimming and J lost 1 base; unmatched junction nucleotides: 2. CDR3 length: 15 amino acids. The CDR3 sequence: CASSPGTGANTEAFF. CDR3 in DNA: TGTGCCAGCTCACCGGGGACAGGGGCGAACACTGAAGCTTTCTTT.

The chain has TRBV15 and TRBJ2-3, with 10 bases matching TRBD2. Trimming at V came to 3 bases and at J to 4 bases, leaving 10 bases not matched to a gene. The CDR3 covers 17 residues. The germline CDR1 and CDR2 sequences are LNHNV and YYDKDF (reference sequence). The CDR3 reads CATSSPPLAGAPDTQYF. The CDR3 DNA is TGTGCCACCAGCAGTCCCCCCCTAGCGGGAGCCCCAGATACGCAGTATTTT.